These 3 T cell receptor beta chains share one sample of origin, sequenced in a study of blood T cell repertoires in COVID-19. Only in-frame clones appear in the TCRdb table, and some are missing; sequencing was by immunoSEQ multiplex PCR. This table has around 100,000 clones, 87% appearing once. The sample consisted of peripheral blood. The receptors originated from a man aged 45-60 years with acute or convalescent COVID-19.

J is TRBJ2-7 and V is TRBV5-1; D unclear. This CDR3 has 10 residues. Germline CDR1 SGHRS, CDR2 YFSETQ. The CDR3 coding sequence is TGCACCATTATCCGCTACGAGCAGTACTTC. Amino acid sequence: CTIIRYEQYF.

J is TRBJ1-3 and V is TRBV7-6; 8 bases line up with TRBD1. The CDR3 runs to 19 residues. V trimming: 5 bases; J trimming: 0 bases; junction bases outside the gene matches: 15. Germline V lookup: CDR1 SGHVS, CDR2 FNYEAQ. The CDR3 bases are TGTGCCAGCAGCCCCCAGGAATACACCGGGACAGGCTCTGGAAACACCATATATTTT. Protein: CASSPQEYTGTGSGNTIYF.

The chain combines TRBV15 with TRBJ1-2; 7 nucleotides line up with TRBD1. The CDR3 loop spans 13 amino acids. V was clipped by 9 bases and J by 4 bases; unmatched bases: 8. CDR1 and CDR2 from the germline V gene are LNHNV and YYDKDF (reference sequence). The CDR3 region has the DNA TGTGCCACAAACAGGGGTGCGAGCTATGGCTACACCTTC. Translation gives CATNRGASYGYTF.